The clone carrying this T cell receptor beta chain has at least ten counts. Its antigen remains unidentified. cDNA carried unique molecular identifiers, and a universal primer site was added by template switching. TCRdb reprocessed the 5' RACE reads via MiXCR and lists one record per CDR3 protein. Of approximately 670,000 distinct CDR3 sequences listed, roughly 6% are singletons. V shed 5 bases, J shed 4 bases, and the junction held 6 bases outside the gene matches. The V gene's germline CDR1 is SGHAT and CDR2 FQNNGV. The CDR3 length is 15 residues. The data belong to a study of identical twins. General study results and limits: Out-of-frame beta sequences exhibited a weaker degree of excess twin sharing. Abundant beta clonotypes from cord blood bore fewer insertions; memory repertoires lacked this pattern.

V usage is TRBV11-2 and J usage is TRBJ2-1, with 9 bases identical to TRBD2. The receptor's source is a man younger than 30 in good health. Sequencing used naive T cells sorted from blood. This CDR3 reads CASSVAGVVYNEQFF. Written as DNA, the CDR3 is TGTGCCAGCAGCGTAGCGGGAGTGGTATACAATGAGCAGTTCTTC.